The 14 T cell receptor beta chains listed next were all sequenced from one sample in a study of spatial heterogeneity in lung cancer. Study-wide results and caveats: Tumor mutation count correlated with how many alpha and beta TCRs expanded intratumorally.

Their target antigens are unknown. Time point defined: sample taken at primary tumor resection. In TCRdb, the 5' RACE reads were re-called with MiXCR into one record per CDR3 protein. The table shows under 7,500 distinct CDR3 sequences, with 26% occurring only once. Here the sequenced sample was lung tumor tissue, taken at surgery. The receptors shown here come from a male donor with early-stage non-small cell lung cancer.

This clonotype is termed medium-sized (0.01 to 0.1%). The DNA of the CDR3 is TGCGCCAGCAGCCAAGACGACCGCCTCCAAGAGACCCAGTACTTC. Translated: CASSQDDRLQETQYF. This sequence joins TRBV4-1 and TRBJ2-5, with D unresolved. V was cut by 0 bases and J by 1 base, with 9 bases left in between. The germline V gene encodes CDR1 MGHRA and CDR2 YSYEKL. The CDR3 contains 15 residues.

At least ten counts were recorded for this clonotype. The J gene is TRBJ1-2, the V gene TRBV19, with D unclear. Per germline, CDR1 LNHDA and CDR2 SQIVND (reference sequence). The V end lost 1 base, the J end lost 5 bases, and 8 bases lay between the germline ends. The CDR3 runs 13 residues. CDR3 region: CASSIGSWYGYTF. For the CDR3, the DNA is TGTGCCAGTAGTATAGGGTCGTGGTATGGCTACACCTTC.

This clonotype rates as medium-sized. The chain has TRBV7-9 and TRBJ2-3; 7 nucleotides align to TRBD2. Germline V CDR1 and CDR2: SEHNR, FQNEAQ (reference sequence). The CDR3 is 15 residues long. The ends lost 1 base at V and 5 bases at J; junction bases unmatched: 6. CDR3 sequence (DNA): TGTGCCAGCAGCTTAGGCGGGAGTGATATAGATACGCAGTATTTT. It translates to CASSLGGSDIDTQYF.

The V and J genes are TRBV5-1 and TRBJ2-1; D remains unclear. CDR3 length: 13 amino acids. Per the germline V gene, CDR1 is SGHRS and CDR2 is YFSETQ. The V and J ends lost 1 base and 9 bases respectively, with 11 bases between them. CDR3 protein: CASSLPPASEQFF. In DNA form, the CDR3 reads TGCGCCAGCAGCTTGCCACCTGCTAGTGAGCAGTTCTTC. Variable domain in full (rest from reference TRBV5-1 and TRBJ2-1): KAGVTQTPRYLIKTRGQQVTLSCSPISGHRSVSWYQQTPGQGLQFLFEYFSETQRNKGNFPGRFSGRQFSNSRSEMNVSTLELGDSALYLCASSLPPASEQFFGPGTRLTVL.

In its sample, this clonotype was seen once. The chain has TRBV7-2 and TRBJ2-7, with TRBD1 identical over 8 bases. The CDR3 loop spans 13 amino acids. Germline V CDR1 and CDR2: SGHTA, FQGNSA. The junction had 1 base not matched to a gene; V was cut back by 5 bases and J by 1 base. CDR3: CASSRQGSYEQYF. CDR3 nucleotides: TGTGCCAGCAGCCGACAGGGGTCCTACGAGCAGTACTTC.

In its sample, this clonotype was seen many times. The chain combines TRBV29-1 with TRBJ2-3; 8 positions match TRBD2. The CDR3 contains 17 residues. J gave up 0 bases and V 4 bases, and 12 bases lay outside the gene matches. Germline loops: CDR1 SQVTM, CDR2 ANQGSEA. The CDR3 region is CSVAGLVGSSSTDTQYF. For the CDR3, the DNA is TGCAGCGTTGCGGGACTAGTAGGATCTTCTAGCACAGATACGCAGTATTTT.

The chain is built from TRBV7-2 and TRBJ2-4; D remains ambiguous. The CDR3 totals 12 residues. Per the germline V gene, CDR1 is SGHTA and CDR2 is FQGNSA. V dropped 2 bases and J dropped 11 bases, with 10 bases sitting between them. CDR3 protein: CASSLYQSFQYF. The CDR3 DNA reads as TGTGCCAGCAGCTTATACCAGTCTTTTCAGTACTTC.

This clonotype showed up many times. This sequence joins TRBV5-1 and TRBJ2-1; TRBD2 might be the D (7 bases). Trimming pared 7 bases from V and 7 bases from J, leaving 15 bases between. CDR1 is SGHRS, CDR2 YFSETQ, per germline. CDR3 length: 13 residues. In nucleotides, the CDR3 is TGCGCCAGCGGGGGGGGCACAAGGAATGAGCAGTTCTTC. Translated, it gives CASGGGTRNEQFF. The whole variable domain, filled in from reference TRBV5-1 and TRBJ2-1, reads KAGVTQTPRYLIKTRGQQVTLSCSPISGHRSVSWYQQTPGQGLQFLFEYFSETQRNKGNFPGRFSGRQFSNSRSEMNVSTLELGDSALYLCASGGGTRNEQFFGPGTRLTVL.

This clonotype was seen only a few times. The CDR3 spells CASSSGTVDREQFF. For the CDR3, the DNA is TGTGCCAGCAGCTCCGGGACAGTAGATAGGGAGCAGTTCTTC. The V call is TRBV7-9, the J call TRBJ2-1; the match to TRBD1 covers 7 bases. Trimming cost V 4 bases and J 10 bases; bases outside gene matches: 10. The CDR3 is 14 amino acids. The germline V gene encodes CDR1 SEHNR and CDR2 FQNEAQ (reference sequence).

This clonotype is medium-sized (0.01 to 0.1%) within its sample. This chain joins TRBV6-1 and TRBJ2-1, with TRBD1 as a possible D gene (6 bases). Germline lookup yields CDR1 MNHNS and CDR2 SASEGT. The CDR3 contains 16 residues. Trimming removed 4 bases from V and 0 bases from J, with 13 bases in between. The CDR3 DNA is TGTGCCAGCAGTGTAGGGGGACATCTCTCCTACAATGAGCAGTTCTTC. Protein: CASSVGGHLSYNEQFF.

This chain joins TRBV12-3 or TRBV12-4 and TRBJ2-3; D perhaps matches TRBD2 (6 bases). Trimming stripped 7 bases from V and 2 bases from J, with 10 bases between. The CDR3 is 13 residues long. CDR3 in DNA: TGTGCCAGCACACGGGGGTACACAGATACGCAGTATTTT. Translating gives CASTRGYTDTQYF.

This clonotype was seen just once. V is TRBV7-9 and J is TRBJ2-4; no definite D call. V was shortened by 5 bases and J by 1 base, with 12 bases between the two germline ends. Germline CDR1 reads SEHNR; CDR2 reads FQNEAQ (reference sequence). The CDR3 loop spans 15 amino acids. CDR3 DNA sequence: TGTGCCAGCAGCCTGGCGGATGTGGCCAAAAACATTCAGTACTTC. Protein sequence: CASSLADVAKNIQYF.

This clonotype is medium-sized within its sample. This chain uses TRBV19 with TRBJ2-7, with TRBD1 matching 10 bases. The trim removed 5 bases at V and 4 bases at J, leaving 8 bases unmatched. The CDR3 has 15 residues. From germline, CDR1 is LNHDA and CDR2 SQIVND (reference sequence). The CDR3 DNA follows: TGTGCCAGTAGTCCCGGGACAGGGGACCCTTACGAGCAGTACTTC. Its translation is CASSPGTGDPYEQYF.

V and J are TRBV28 and TRBJ2-7; weak D call: TRBD2 (5 bases). Germline V gene sequence: CDR1 MDHEN, CDR2 SYDVKM. CDR3 length: 13 residues. The germline V and J ends were trimmed by 6 bases and 6 bases, with 15 bases remaining between them. In nucleotides, the CDR3 is TGTGCCAGCAGCGGAGCAACCGGGATCGAGCAGTACTTC. This translates into CASSGATGIEQYF.